This T cell receptor beta chain was profiled in a study of shared clonotypes between healthy human individuals. Study-wide results and caveats: Clonotypes shared by all four sorted-subset donors had higher generation probabilities than non-shared clonotypes.

Naive CD8 cells lacked CD45RO, underwent positive selection for CCR7 and left out terminally differentiated effector memory CD45RA+ cells. On this clone: Its antigen remains unidentified.

The method was immunoSEQ multiplex PCR; TCRdb's version includes in-frame clones alone and lacks a portion of them. This sample has about 2 million clones, with just under 95% found just once. Germline V gene lookup returns CDR1 MNHEY and CDR2 SMNVEV (reference sequence). V was pared by 7 bases and J by 4 bases, with 11 bases between. This CDR3 has 13 residues. The sequenced sample was naive CD8+ T cells sorted from blood. This rearrangement joins TRBV27 to TRBJ2-1; D perhaps matches TRBD2 (6 bases). This clonotype was obtained from a young man in good health. CDR3 sequence: CASMGLQYNEQFF. In DNA form, the CDR3 reads TGTGCCAGCATGGGACTCCAATACAATGAGCAGTTCTTC.